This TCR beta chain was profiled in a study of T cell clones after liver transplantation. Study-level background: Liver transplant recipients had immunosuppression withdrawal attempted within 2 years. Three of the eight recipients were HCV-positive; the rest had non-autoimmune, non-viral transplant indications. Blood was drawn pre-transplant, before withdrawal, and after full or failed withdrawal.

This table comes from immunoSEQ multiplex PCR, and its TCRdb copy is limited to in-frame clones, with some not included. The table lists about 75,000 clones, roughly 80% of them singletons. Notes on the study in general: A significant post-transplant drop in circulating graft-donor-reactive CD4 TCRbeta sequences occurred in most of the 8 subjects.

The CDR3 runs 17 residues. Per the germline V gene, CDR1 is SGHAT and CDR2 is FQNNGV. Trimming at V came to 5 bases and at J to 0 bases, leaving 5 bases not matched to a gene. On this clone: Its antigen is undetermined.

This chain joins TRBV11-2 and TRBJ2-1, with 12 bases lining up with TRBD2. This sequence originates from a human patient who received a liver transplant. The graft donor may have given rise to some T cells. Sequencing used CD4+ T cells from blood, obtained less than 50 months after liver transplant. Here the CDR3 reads CASSPGLAGRSYNEQFF. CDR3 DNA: TGTGCCAGCAGCCCTGGACTAGCGGGACGCTCCTACAATGAGCAGTTCTTC.